The 21 T cell receptor beta chains listed next were all sequenced from one sample in a study of OX40 agonist ivuxolimab in advanced cancers. Libraries came from the immunoSEQ multiplex PCR assay. TCRdb holds this immuneACCESS table with in-frame rearrangements only. Some clones are missing; in checked studies, unresolved V genes explain under half, and the rest has no known cause. The sample profile shows tens of thousands of clones; 88% of them were found once. 0.76% of the sample is taken by the ten largest. Sequences were derived from CD4+ or CD8+ T cells sorted from blood, sampled in a trial of the OX40 agonist ivuxolimab. These receptors came from an adult with an advanced solid tumor such as melanoma, head and neck, liver or kidney cancer.

The chain has TRBV7-3 and TRBJ2-3; D gene unclear. The germline CDR1 and CDR2 sequences are SGHTA and FQGTGA. V lost 6 bases and J lost 0, with 10 bases in between. The CDR3 covers 14 residues. The CDR3, as DNA: TGTGCCAGCAGGGAGAGCTCTAGCACAGATACGCAGTATTTT. It specifies CASRESSSTDTQYF.

The V call is TRBV6-5, the J call TRBJ2-7; D not certain. V lost 4 bases to trimming and J lost 4 bases, with 11 bases between them. The CDR3 is 13 residues long. Germline-derived CDR1 and CDR2 are MNHEY and SVGAGI. The CDR3 loop reads CASSSPTGYEQYF. CDR3 DNA: TGTGCCAGCAGTTCGCCGACTGGTTACGAGCAGTACTTC.

The chain uses TRBV30 and TRBJ2-4; 9 bases fit TRBD2. Germline CDR1 GTSNPN, CDR2 SVGIG (reference sequence). The CDR3 totals 17 residues. The V gene end was trimmed by 3 bases and the J gene end by 2 bases; junction bases not matched to a gene: 11. In nucleotides, the CDR3 is TGTGCCTGGAGCATTCCGGGACTAGCTGAGTCCAAAAACATTCAGTACTTC. Its protein is CAWSIPGLAESKNIQYF.

The V call is TRBV28, the J call TRBJ2-7; 7 nucleotides align to TRBD1. The CDR3 has 15 residues. With 5 bases clipped from V and 2 bases from J, the junction kept 9 bases outside the gene matches. Germline loops: CDR1 MDHEN, CDR2 SYDVKM. Here the CDR3 DNA reads TGTGCCAGCAGTAACCCAATGAGGGGGCCCTACGAGCAGTACTTC. Its translation is CASSNPMRGPYEQYF. The variable domain in full, completed from reference TRBV28 and TRBJ2-7, reads DVKVTQSSRYLVKRTGEKVFLECVQDMDHENMFWYRQDPGLGLRLIYFSYDVKMKEKGDIPEGYSVSREKKERFSLILESASTNQTSMYLCASSNPMRGPYEQYFGPGTRLTVT.

The chain links TRBV9 to TRBJ2-5, with TRBD1 matching over 9 bases. The CDR3 has 14 amino acids. Germline CDR1 SGDLS, CDR2 YYNGEE. With 4 bases clipped from V and 3 bases from J, the junction kept 4 bases outside the gene matches. DNA of the CDR3: TGTGCCAGCAGCCAAGGGACAGGGAAAGAGACCCAGTACTTC. As protein: CASSQGTGKETQYF.

The chain uses TRBV19 and TRBJ2-1; no clear D. Germline values: CDR1 LNHDA, CDR2 SQIVND (reference sequence). There are 13 residues in the CDR3. Deletions cut 1 base from V and 5 bases from J, with 6 bases between. The CDR3 sequence: CASSIGQNNEQFF. The CDR3 DNA reads TGTGCCAGTAGTATAGGCCAGAACAATGAGCAGTTCTTC. Variable domain in full (rest from reference TRBV19 and TRBJ2-1): DGGITQSPKYLFRKEGQNVTLSCEQNLNHDAMYWYRQDPGQGLRLIYYSQIVNDFQKGDIAEGYSVSREKKESFPLTVTSAQKNPTAFYLCASSIGQNNEQFFGPGTRLTVL.

The chain is built from TRBV28 and TRBJ1-1; TRBD1 is a possible D gene (6 bases). This CDR3 spans 15 amino acids. V lost 5 bases to trimming and J lost 2 bases, with 15 bases between them. Germline CDR1 and CDR2: MDHEN and SYDVKM. CDR3 loop: CASSLGGASNTEAFF. The CDR3 DNA sequence: TGTGCCAGCAGTCTCGGGGGGGCAAGTAACACTGAAGCTTTCTTT. Based on the CDR3 plus reference TRBV28 and TRBJ1-1, the full variable domain is DVKVTQSSRYLVKRTGEKVFLECVQDMDHENMFWYRQDPGLGLRLIYFSYDVKMKEKGDIPEGYSVSREKKERFSLILESASTNQTSMYLCASSLGGASNTEAFFGQGTRLTVV.

The chain is built from TRBV12-5 and TRBJ1-1, with D maybe TRBD1 (5 bases). CDR1 is LGHNT, CDR2 FRNRAP, per germline. The CDR3 loop spans 14 amino acids. Trimming stripped 2 bases from V and 4 bases from J, with 11 bases between. The DNA for the CDR3 is TGTGCTAGTGGTTTGTACGGGGCGGGCACTGAAGCTTTCTTT. It codes for CASGLYGAGTEAFF.

By frequency in the sample, this clone is medium-sized. This chain connects TRBV11-3 to TRBJ2-7; the match to TRBD2 covers 13 bases. The CDR3 totals 15 residues. In germline, CDR1 is SGHNT, CDR2 YENEEA. The trim removed 4 bases at V and 5 bases at J, leaving 5 bases unmatched. In DNA, the CDR3 is TGTGCCAGCAGCTGGGGACTAGCGGGACTCAACGAGCAGTACTTC. Translated, it gives CASSWGLAGLNEQYF.

This chain joins TRBV7-2 and TRBJ2-5; TRBD2 matches at 12 bases. CDR1 is SGHTA and CDR2 is FQGNSA in the germline V gene. The ends lost 5 bases at V and 7 bases at J; junction bases unmatched: 5. The CDR3 has 14 amino acids. CDR3 coding DNA: TGTGCCAGCAGCGAGACTAGCGGGAGCGGGACCCAGTACTTC. The encoded protein is CASSETSGSGTQYF. The full variable domain, completed using reference TRBV7-2 and TRBJ2-5, is GAGVSQSPSNKVTEKGKDVELRCDPISGHTALYWYRQSLGQGLEFLIYFQGNSAPDKSGLPSDRFSAERTGGSVSTLTIQRTQQEDSAVYLCASSETSGSGTQYFGPGTRLLVL.

The genes are TRBV7-2 and TRBJ2-3; 12 bases fit TRBD2. The CDR3 runs to 15 residues. Trimming cost V 2 bases and J 4 bases; bases outside gene matches: 1. The germline V gene has CDR1 SGHTA and CDR2 FQGNSA. The CDR3 DNA is TGTGCCAGCAGCTTAACTAGCGGGAGGCCAGATACGCAGTATTTT. It yields the protein CASSLTSGRPDTQYF.

This clone was recorded only once. The CDR3 DNA sequence: TGTGCCAGCAGGCGGGAGTTTAGCAATCAGCCCCAGCATTTT. Protein product: CASRREFSNQPQHF. The rearrangement links TRBV2 to TRBJ1-5; D is unclear. Per germline, CDR1 SNHLY and CDR2 FYNNEI. CDR3 length: 14 amino acids. V lost 6 bases to trimming and J lost 0 bases, with 9 bases between them.

V and J are TRBV27 and TRBJ2-3; 10 bases are a match to TRBD1. This CDR3 contains 12 residues. The V gene's germline CDR1 is MNHEY and CDR2 SMNVEV (reference sequence). The V and J ends lost 5 bases and 10 bases, in that order; junction bases with no gene match: 3. The CDR3 region is CASSVGQGAQYF. The CDR3 DNA sequence: TGTGCCAGCAGTGTTGGACAGGGGGCGCAGTATTTT.

V and J are TRBV5-1 and TRBJ2-1, with D perhaps matching TRBD1 (7 bases). Looked up from germline, CDR1 is SGHRS and CDR2 is YFSETQ. Trimming stripped 4 bases from V and 6 bases from J, with 17 bases between. This CDR3 comprises 15 residues. CDR3 loop: CASSPEQGGRNEQFF. CDR3 DNA sequence: TGCGCCAGCAGCCCTGAGCAGGGGGGTCGCAATGAGCAGTTCTTC.

The chain employs TRBV13 and TRBJ1-1, with D uncertain. This CDR3 is built from 13 residues. The germline gives CDR1 PRHDT, CDR2 FYEKMQ (reference sequence). V lost 8 bases and J 4 bases, leaving 14 bases between the germline ends. Here the CDR3 DNA reads TGTGCCAGCGCTGGGAGTAGGAGCACTGAAGCTTTCTTT. This translates into CASAGSRSTEAFF.

This chain links TRBV25-1 with TRBJ2-7; weak D call: TRBD1 (5 bases). Trimming took 5 bases from V and 2 from J, leaving 13 bases between them. The CDR3 contains 14 residues. Germline assignment: CDR1 MGHDK and CDR2 SYGVNS. CDR3 DNA: TGTGCCAGCAGTCCTCGGACACCAACCTACGAGCAGTACTTC. It yields the protein CASSPRTPTYEQYF.

The chain is built from TRBV6-5 and TRBJ2-7, with TRBD1 matching 11 bases. The CDR3 totals 15 residues. The junction had 12 bases not matched to a gene; V was cut back by 5 bases and J by 9 bases. Per germline, CDR1 MNHEY and CDR2 SVGAGI. DNA for the CDR3: TGTGCCAGCAGTCGCAACGCGGACAGGGGGCTTTTGCAGTACTTC. Translation: CASSRNADRGLLQYF.

This clone is a singleton in its sample. The chain employs TRBV19 and TRBJ2-2, with 8 bases identical to TRBD2. Trimming took 6 bases from V and 0 from J; bases not matched to a gene: 3. The CDR3 runs to 15 residues. Germline assignment: CDR1 LNHDA and CDR2 SQIVND (reference sequence). The DNA of the CDR3 is TGTGCCAGTAGGCAAGCGGGGGCGAACACCGGGGAGCTGTTTTTT. Translation: CASRQAGANTGELFF.

The rearrangement uses TRBV9 and TRBJ2-1; no definite D call. The germline CDR1 and CDR2 sequences are SGDLS and YYNGEE. CDR3 length equals 14 residues. With 5 bases removed from V and 6 bases from J, the gap between germline ends came to 15 bases. The DNA for the CDR3 is TGTGCCAGCAGTTTAATGACTGCATCCAATGAGCAGTTCTTC. This codes for CASSLMTASNEQFF.

This clone has just one count. The V gene is TRBV27, the J gene TRBJ2-3; 8 positions match TRBD1. V lost 3 bases, J lost 5 bases, and 7 bases stayed unmatched. Looked up from germline, CDR1 is MNHEY and CDR2 is SMNVEV (reference sequence). This CDR3 comprises 15 residues. The CDR3 region is CASSLFQGAGDTQYF. CDR3 nucleotides: TGTGCCAGCAGTTTGTTTCAGGGGGCGGGAGATACGCAGTATTTT.

The chain employs TRBV5-1 and TRBJ2-7; 7 bases map to TRBD2. Germline CDR1 is SGHRS and CDR2 is YFSETQ. CDR3 size: 17 residues. Unmatched junction bases numbered 18, after V lost 4 bases and J lost 5 bases. CDR3 bases: TGCGCCAGCAGCCCCCTACGGGGTGTGGGAGGGTTTGACGAGCAGTACTTC. This gives the protein CASSPLRGVGGFDEQYF.